Listed here are 29 T cell receptor beta chains from one sample, sequenced in a study of somatic mutations in cytotoxic T cells in rheumatoid arthritis (dated by TCRdb to the late 2010s). The method behind the library was the immunoSEQ multiplex PCR assay. TCRdb retrieved this table from immuneACCESS and kept in-frame rearrangements only. Not all clones are present; in checked studies, unresolved V genes account for under half, and no reason is known for the remainder. This sample holds nearly 3,000 clones; 90% to 95% were observed only once. The biggest ten clones account for about 15% of the sample. The sequencing input was CD8+ T cells sorted from blood. All receptors derive from a woman aged 18-35 years with rheumatoid arthritis.

The chain uses TRBV19 and TRBJ1-2; D might be TRBD1 (5 bases). This CDR3 comprises 12 residues. Trimming removed 5 bases at V and 4 bases at J, with 8 bases between. CDR1 is LNHDA and CDR2 is SQIVND in the germline V gene (reference sequence). CDR3 region: CASSPDSYGYTF. Written as DNA, the CDR3 is TGTGCCAGTAGTCCAGACAGCTATGGCTACACCTTC. The full variable domain, in which reference TRBV19 and TRBJ1-2 provide the parts outside the CDR3, is DGGITQSPKYLFRKEGQNVTLSCEQNLNHDAMYWYRQDPGQGLRLIYYSQIVNDFQKGDIAEGYSVSREKKESFPLTVTSAQKNPTAFYLCASSPDSYGYTFGSGTRLTVV.

The chain links TRBV5-4 to TRBJ2-2, with no clear D. Trimming shortened V by 2 bases and J by 6 bases, and 5 bases separated the two germline ends. The germline CDR1 and CDR2 sequences are SGHNT and YYREEE (reference sequence). This CDR3 is built from 12 residues. The DNA for the CDR3 is TGTGCCAGCAGCTTTTATTCCGGGGAGCTGTTTTTT. The encoded protein is CASSFYSGELFF. Supplemented by reference TRBV5-4 and TRBJ2-2, the full variable domain reads ETGVTQSPTHLIKTRGQQVTLRCSSQSGHNTVSWYQQALGQGPQFIFQYYREEENGRGNFPPRFSGLQFPNYSSELNVNALELDDSALYLCASSFYSGELFFGEGSRLTVL.

This clone showed up just once. The chain employs TRBV28 and TRBJ2-3; 7 bases map to TRBD2. The CDR3 spans 16 residues. CDR1 is MDHEN, CDR2 SYDVKM, per germline. V lost 7 bases to trimming and J lost 1 base; unmatched junction nucleotides: 11. Here the CDR3 reads CASTGLLKVRTDTQYF. CDR3 nucleotides: TGTGCCAGCACGGGACTATTGAAGGTTCGCACAGATACGCAGTATTTT.

Only one count was recorded for this clone. The genes are TRBV27 and TRBJ1-1; 9 nucleotides line up with TRBD1. V was clipped by 6 bases and J by 4 bases; unmatched bases: 0. Germline CDR1 is MNHEY and CDR2 is SMNVEV (reference sequence). The CDR3 covers 12 residues. CDR3 bases: TGTGCCAGCAGGACAGGGGGCACTGAAGCTTTCTTT. This translates into CASRTGGTEAFF.

The V call is TRBV27, the J call TRBJ2-7, with 9 bases lining up with TRBD2. With V trimmed by 6 bases and J by 0 bases, 6 bases remained unmatched. Germline CDR1 and CDR2: MNHEY and SMNVEV (reference sequence). The CDR3 runs to 15 residues. CDR3 protein: CASRWTSDSSYEQYF. The CDR3 DNA sequence: TGTGCCAGCAGGTGGACTAGCGACAGCTCCTACGAGCAGTACTTC.

This rearrangement joins TRBV30 to TRBJ2-5; 7 nucleotides align to TRBD2. Germline V CDR1 and CDR2: GTSNPN, SVGIG (reference sequence). This CDR3 is 14 amino acids long. V was pared by 3 bases and J by 7 bases, with 11 bases of the junction left unmatched. The CDR3 loop reads CAWSQGGGLGTQYF. CDR3 sequence (DNA): TGTGCCTGGAGCCAAGGCGGGGGATTGGGGACCCAGTACTTC. The entire variable domain, with the rest obtained from reference TRBV30 and TRBJ2-5, is as follows: SQTIHQWPATLVQPVGSPLSLECTVEGTSNPNLYWYRQAAGRGLQLLFYSVGIGQISSEVPQNLSASRPQDRQFILSSKKLLLSDSGFYLCAWSQGGGLGTQYFGPGTRLLVL.

The J gene is TRBJ1-1, the V gene TRBV29-1; D is possibly TRBD1 (6 bases). Germline V gives CDR1 SQVTM, CDR2 ANQGSEA. This CDR3 comprises 12 residues. V gave up 3 bases and J gave up 5 bases, with 10 bases separating them. The CDR3 sequence: CSVEDRYTEAFF. The CDR3 DNA is TGCAGCGTTGAGGACAGATATACTGAAGCTTTCTTT.

The V and J genes are TRBV6-5 and TRBJ2-1, with D unresolved. The V and J ends lost 0 bases and 4 bases respectively, with 4 bases between them. The CDR3 length is 13 residues. Germline V CDR1 and CDR2: MNHEY, SVGAGI. The chain's CDR3 is CASSYSTYNEQFF. The CDR3 region has the DNA TGTGCCAGCAGTTACTCGACATACAATGAGCAGTTCTTC.

The chain couples TRBV13 to TRBJ2-1; D is ambiguous. Germline V CDR1 and CDR2: PRHDT, FYEKMQ (reference sequence). The CDR3 length is 14 residues. The V end was cut by 5 bases, the J end by 0 bases, with 8 bases between. In nucleotides, the CDR3 is TGTGCCAGCAGCCCCCGGGTCTCCTACAATGAGCAGTTCTTC. This gives the protein CASSPRVSYNEQFF.

The chain recombines TRBV15 with TRBJ2-7; 9 nucleotides align to TRBD1. V trimming: 8 bases; J trimming: 1 base; junction bases outside the gene matches: 3. The CDR3 runs to 13 residues. Germline V gene lookup returns CDR1 LNHNV and CDR2 YYDKDF (reference sequence). The CDR3 spells CATGQGRSYEQYF. In DNA form, the CDR3 reads TGTGCCACCGGACAGGGGAGGTCCTACGAGCAGTACTTC.

The rearrangement uses TRBV5-1 and TRBJ1-6; D is unclear. Trimming pared 0 bases from V and 9 bases from J, leaving 7 bases between. Germline V gene sequence: CDR1 SGHRS, CDR2 YFSETQ. This CDR3 is 13 amino acids long. CDR3 nucleotides: TGCGCCAGCAGCTTGGATCGGGGTTCACCCCTCCACTTT. Encoded protein: CASSLDRGSPLHF.

The rearrangement joins TRBV19 to TRBJ2-5; 8 positions agree with TRBD2. The CDR3 has 17 amino acids. The V and J ends lost 7 bases and 3 bases, in that order; junction bases with no gene match: 16. The germline gives CDR1 LNHDA, CDR2 SQIVND (reference sequence). As DNA, the CDR3 is TGTGCCAGTAAGGGGTATAAAGCGGGAGAAGCGAAAGAGACCCAGTACTTC. Protein sequence: CASKGYKAGEAKETQYF.

This sequence joins TRBV7-9 and TRBJ2-5; TRBD1 might be the D (6 bases). CDR3 length: 14 amino acids. Trimming removed 1 base at V and 2 bases at J, with 8 bases between. The germline V gene encodes CDR1 SEHNR and CDR2 FQNEAQ (reference sequence). CDR3 in amino acids: CASSLVTGQETQYF. CDR3 sequence (DNA): TGTGCCAGCAGCTTAGTTACAGGGCAAGAGACCCAGTACTTC.

This chain uses TRBV30 with TRBJ2-2, with D perhaps TRBD2 (6 bases). Germline lookup yields CDR1 GTSNPN and CDR2 SVGIG (reference sequence). The CDR3 is 14 amino acids. V lost 3 bases, J lost 3 bases, and 11 bases lay in between. The CDR3 region has the DNA TGTGCCTGGAGATCGGGGGAATACACCGGGGAGCTGTTTTTT. Its protein is CAWRSGEYTGELFF.

The chain has TRBV7-6 and TRBJ2-2; 7 bases fit TRBD2. This CDR3 has 16 residues. Trimming removed 5 bases from V and 3 bases from J; junction bases left unmatched: 9. The germline V gene encodes CDR1 SGHVS and CDR2 FNYEAQ. The CDR3 here is CASSPWGGEDTGELFF. The CDR3 bases are TGTGCCAGCAGCCCCTGGGGGGGTGAGGACACCGGGGAGCTGTTTTTT.

The chain is built from TRBV11-2 and TRBJ2-5; 9 bases map to TRBD1. The CDR3 runs to 15 residues. The V gene's germline CDR1 is SGHAT and CDR2 FQNNGV. The V gene end was trimmed by 4 bases and the J gene end by 2 bases; junction bases not matched to a gene: 5. CDR3 residues: CASSWGQGAQETQYF. For the CDR3, the DNA is TGTGCCAGCAGCTGGGGACAGGGTGCACAAGAGACCCAGTACTTC.

In this sample, this clone turned up once. The chain couples TRBV5-4 to TRBJ2-7; 12 bases map to TRBD1. This CDR3 is built from 15 residues. Germline CDR1 and CDR2: SGHNT and YYREEE (reference sequence). The V gene end was trimmed by 5 bases and the J gene end by 3 bases; junction bases not matched to a gene: 6. CDR3 residues: CASSTRDRGLYEQYF. The CDR3 nucleotides are TGTGCCAGCAGTACCCGGGACAGGGGGCTCTACGAGCAGTACTTC.

The J gene is TRBJ2-7, the V gene TRBV7-9; no clear D. This CDR3 is 13 amino acids long. Germline CDR1 is SEHNR and CDR2 is FQNEAQ (reference sequence). Trimming shortened V by 5 bases and J by 4 bases, and 12 bases separated the two germline ends. The CDR3 nucleotides read TGTGCCAGCAGCCCCCTACTCATTTACGAGCAGTACTTC. Translated: CASSPLLIYEQYF. The full variable domain, rest sourced from reference TRBV7-9 and TRBJ2-7, is DTGVSQNPRHKITKRGQNVTFRCDPISEHNRLYWYRQTLGQGPEFLTYFQNEAQLEKSRLLSDRFSAERPKGSFSTLEIQRTEQGDSAMYLCASSPLLIYEQYFGPGTRLTVT.

The V gene is TRBV5-1, the J gene TRBJ2-1; 10 bases map to TRBD2. CDR1 and CDR2 (germline): SGHRS, YFSETQ. J was trimmed by 5 bases and V by 3 bases; bases with no gene match: 5. CDR3 length: 15 residues. CDR3 in amino acids: CASSSVGTSDNEQFF. CDR3 coding DNA: TGCGCCAGCAGCTCGGTAGGGACTAGCGACAATGAGCAGTTCTTC.

The rearrangement uses TRBV4-1 and TRBJ2-1; TRBD2 matches at 7 bases. The junction had 6 bases not matched to a gene; V was cut back by 1 base and J by 3 bases. Germline V CDR1 and CDR2: MGHRA, YSYEKL. The CDR3 is made up of 16 amino acids. The DNA of the CDR3 is TGCGCCAGCAGCCAAGTGAGCACTAGCGACTACAATGAGCAGTTCTTC. Translating gives CASSQVSTSDYNEQFF.

Worth noting for this clone: A far larger clone is off by one base, so a read error is likely. DNA of the CDR3: TGTGCCAGCAGCCAAGACATAACAGGGGGGTACGAGCAGTACTTC. Protein: CASSQDITGGYEQYF. The chain joins TRBV4-2 to TRBJ2-7; 8 bases line up with TRBD1. V lost 0 bases and J lost 4; bases outside the gene matches: 5. There are 15 residues in the CDR3. Germline CDR1 and CDR2: LGHNA and YNFKEQ.

The chain recombines TRBV27 with TRBJ2-7; 9 positions agree with TRBD2. V shed 8 bases, J shed 0 bases, and the junction held 5 bases outside the gene matches. CDR1 is MNHEY, CDR2 SMNVEV, per germline (reference sequence). The CDR3 is made up of 14 amino acids. The CDR3 DNA is TGTGCCAGCTCAGCGGGAGGCAACTCCTACGAGCAGTACTTC. Translated, it gives CASSAGGNSYEQYF.

The V gene is TRBV5-6, the J gene TRBJ1-5, with 10 bases aligning to TRBD1. The length of the CDR3 is 15 residues. J was trimmed by 4 bases and V by 4 bases; bases with no gene match: 5. Germline-derived CDR1 and CDR2 are SGHDT and YYEEEE. The CDR3, as DNA: TGTGCCAGCAGCCCGGGGACAGGGGAAAATCAGCCCCAGCATTTT. It yields the protein CASSPGTGENQPQHF.

The chain carries TRBV28 and TRBJ2-7, with 13 bases identical to TRBD2. The CDR3 totals 17 residues. With 2 bases clipped from V and 5 bases from J, the junction kept 9 bases outside the gene matches. CDR1 is MDHEN and CDR2 is SYDVKM in the germline V gene. The CDR3 DNA reads TGTGCCAGCAGTTTAGGATCCGGGACTAGCGGGATCAACGAGCAGTACTTC. Translating it yields CASSLGSGTSGINEQYF.

The V call is TRBV6-5, the J call TRBJ2-7, with 12 bases matching TRBD2. CDR3 length equals 14 residues. J was trimmed by 2 bases and V by 5 bases; bases with no gene match: 1. CDR1 is MNHEY and CDR2 is SVGAGI in the germline V gene. Written as DNA, the CDR3 is TGTGCCAGCAGTAGACTAGCGGGGGCCTACGAGCAGTACTTC. It codes for CASSRLAGAYEQYF.

The chain employs TRBV11-1 and TRBJ2-3; possible D gene TRBD2, 5 bases. The CDR3 runs to 16 residues. The V end was cut by 1 base, the J end by 3 bases, with 14 bases between. Germline V gene data show CDR1 as SGHAT and CDR2 as FQDESV (reference sequence). This CDR3 is CASSLVPGMGTDTQYF. The CDR3 DNA reads TGTGCCAGCAGCTTAGTGCCCGGGATGGGGACAGATACGCAGTATTTT. The full variable domain, its missing parts supplied by reference TRBV11-1 and TRBJ2-3, is EAEVAQSPRYKITEKSQAVAFWCDPISGHATLYWYRQILGQGPELLVQFQDESVVDDSQLPKDRFSAERLKGVDSTLKIQPAELGDSAMYLCASSLVPGMGTDTQYFGPGTRLTVL.

The chain recombines TRBV19 with TRBJ1-5; no reliable D call. CDR1 and CDR2 from the germline V gene are LNHDA and SQIVND (reference sequence). The V end lost 1 base, the J end lost 5 bases, and 3 bases lay between the germline ends. The CDR3 is made up of 12 amino acids. CDR3 sequence reads: CASSIGDQPQHF. The DNA for the CDR3 is TGTGCCAGTAGTATAGGCGATCAGCCCCAGCATTTT.

The genes are TRBV4-3 and TRBJ2-4; D possibly corresponds to TRBD2 (5 bases). The CDR3 extends over 15 amino acids. The V end was cut by 0 bases, the J end by 2 bases, with 8 bases between. Germline assignment: CDR1 LGHNA and CDR2 YSLEER. CDR3 DNA: TGCGCCAGCAGCCAAGATTGGGAGACCAAAAACATTCAGTACTTC. Protein sequence: CASSQDWETKNIQYF.

This clone has only one observation. This chain uses TRBV28 with TRBJ2-1, with 13 bases aligning to TRBD2. V was clipped by 6 bases and J by 2 bases; unmatched bases: 7. Germline CDR1 MDHEN, CDR2 SYDVKM. This CDR3 has 17 residues. DNA for the CDR3: TGTGCCAGCAGCCCAATGGGACTAGCGGGAACCTACAATGAGCAGTTCTTC. As protein: CASSPMGLAGTYNEQFF.